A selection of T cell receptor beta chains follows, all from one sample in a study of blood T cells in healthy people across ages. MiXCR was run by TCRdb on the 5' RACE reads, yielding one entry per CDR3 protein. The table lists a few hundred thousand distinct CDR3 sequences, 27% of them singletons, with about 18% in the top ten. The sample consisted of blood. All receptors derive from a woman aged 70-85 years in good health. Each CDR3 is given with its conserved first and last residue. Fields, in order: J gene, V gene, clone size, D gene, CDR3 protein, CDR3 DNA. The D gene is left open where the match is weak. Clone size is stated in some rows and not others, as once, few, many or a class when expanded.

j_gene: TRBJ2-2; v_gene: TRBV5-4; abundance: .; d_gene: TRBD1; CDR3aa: CASSDPGQGAVELFF; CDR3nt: TGTGCCAGCAGCGACCCCGGACAGGGGGCCGTGGAGCTGTTTTTT
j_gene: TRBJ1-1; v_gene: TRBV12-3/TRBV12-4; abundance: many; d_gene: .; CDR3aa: CASSLGEGTEAFF; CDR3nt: TGTGCCAGCAGTTTAGGGGAGGGAACTGAAGCTTTCTTT
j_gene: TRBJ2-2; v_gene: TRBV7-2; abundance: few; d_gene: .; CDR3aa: CASNLNRVVGELFF; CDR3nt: TGTGCCAGCAACTTAAACAGGGTTGTCGGGGAGCTGTTTTTT
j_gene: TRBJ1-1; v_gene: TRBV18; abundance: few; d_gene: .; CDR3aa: CASQREGPGMGTEAFF; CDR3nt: TGTGCCAGCCAGCGGGAGGGGCCAGGGATGGGCACTGAAGCTTTCTTT
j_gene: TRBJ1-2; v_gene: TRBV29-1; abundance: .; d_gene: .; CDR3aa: CSVDRLGYGYTF; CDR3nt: TGCAGCGTTGATAGGCTCGGCTATGGCTACACCTTC
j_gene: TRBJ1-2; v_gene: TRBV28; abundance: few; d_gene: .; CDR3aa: CASSETAPNYGYTF; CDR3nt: TGTGCCAGCTCTGAAACAGCACCTAACTATGGCTACACCTTC
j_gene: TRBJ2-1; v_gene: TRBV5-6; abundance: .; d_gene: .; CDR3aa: CASSLSTQGHNEQFF; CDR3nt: TGTGCCAGCAGCCTTAGTACCCAGGGACACAATGAGCAGTTCTTC
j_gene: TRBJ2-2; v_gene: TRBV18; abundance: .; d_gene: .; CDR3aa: CASSRRTANTGELFF; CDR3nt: TGTGCCAGCTCCCGGAGGACAGCGAACACCGGGGAGCTGTTTTTT
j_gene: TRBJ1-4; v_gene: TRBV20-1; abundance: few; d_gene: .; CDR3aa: CSASPWAGF; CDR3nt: TGCAGTGCTAGTCCCTGGGCGGGCTTT
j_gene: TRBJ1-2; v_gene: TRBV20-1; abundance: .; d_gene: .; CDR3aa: CSASPGPNYGYTF; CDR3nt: TGCAGTGCTAGCCCAGGGCCTAACTATGGCTACACCTTC
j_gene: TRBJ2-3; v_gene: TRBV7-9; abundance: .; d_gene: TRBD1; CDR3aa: CASSWTGGGLRDTQYF; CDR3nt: TGTGCCAGCAGCTGGACAGGGGGCGGTCTGAGAGATACGCAGTATTTT
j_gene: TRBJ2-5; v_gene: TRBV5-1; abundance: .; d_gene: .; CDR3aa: CASSLGGTGPGTQYF; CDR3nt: TGCGCCAGCAGCTTGGGTGGAACAGGACCGGGGACCCAGTACTTC
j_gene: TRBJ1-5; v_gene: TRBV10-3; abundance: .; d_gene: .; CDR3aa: CAINRDGSQPQHF; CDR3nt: TGTGCCATCAATCGGGACGGGAGTCAGCCCCAGCATTTT
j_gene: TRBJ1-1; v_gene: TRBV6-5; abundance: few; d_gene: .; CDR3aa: CASSRDSTRSTEAFF; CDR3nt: TGTGCCAGCAGTCGAGACAGCACCCGTAGCACTGAAGCTTTCTTT
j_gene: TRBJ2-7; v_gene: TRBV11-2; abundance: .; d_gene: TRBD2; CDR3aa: CASSELGGTTSYEQYF; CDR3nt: TGTGCCAGCAGCGAACTCGGCGGGACTACTTCCTACGAGCAGTACTTC
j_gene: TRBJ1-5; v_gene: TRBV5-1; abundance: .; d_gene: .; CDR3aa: CASGLDWRQPQHF; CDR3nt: TGCGCCAGCGGCTTGGATTGGCGTCAGCCCCAGCATTTT
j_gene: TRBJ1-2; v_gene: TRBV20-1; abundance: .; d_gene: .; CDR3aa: CSARNRDYGYTF; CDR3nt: TGCAGTGCTAGAAACAGGGACTATGGCTACACCTTC
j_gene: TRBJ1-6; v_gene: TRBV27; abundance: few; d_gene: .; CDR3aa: CASATNRDGASPLHF; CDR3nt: TGTGCCAGCGCAACCAACCGGGACGGAGCTTCACCCCTCCACTTT
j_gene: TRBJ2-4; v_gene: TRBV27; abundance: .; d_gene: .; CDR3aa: CASHRMGAKNIQYF; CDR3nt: TGTGCCAGCCATCGGATGGGAGCCAAAAACATTCAGTACTTC
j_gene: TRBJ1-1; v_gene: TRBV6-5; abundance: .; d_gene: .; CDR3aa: CASSPRDGQSAFF; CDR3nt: TGTGCCAGCAGTCCTCGGGACGGTCAGTCGGCTTTCTTT
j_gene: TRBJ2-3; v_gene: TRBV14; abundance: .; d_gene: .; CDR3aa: CASSRTMRDTQYF; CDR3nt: TGTGCCAGCAGCCGGACTATGAGGGATACGCAGTATTTT
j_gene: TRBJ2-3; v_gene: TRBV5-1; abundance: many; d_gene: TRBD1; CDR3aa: CASSVGQGGGTDTQYF; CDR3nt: TGCGCCAGCAGCGTGGGACAGGGGGGCGGCACAGATACGCAGTATTTT
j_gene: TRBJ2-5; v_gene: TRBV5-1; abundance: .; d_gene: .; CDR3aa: CASSRTAEETQYF; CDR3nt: TGCGCCAGCAGCCGGACGGCCGAAGAGACCCAGTACTTC
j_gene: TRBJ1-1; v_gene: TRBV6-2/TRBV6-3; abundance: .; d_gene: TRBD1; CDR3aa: CASSFWTGATEAFF; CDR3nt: TGTGCCAGCAGTTTCTGGACAGGGGCAACTGAAGCTTTCTTT
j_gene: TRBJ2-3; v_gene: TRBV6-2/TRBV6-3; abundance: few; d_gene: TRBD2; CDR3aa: CASSYLAGGADTQYF; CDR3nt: TGTGCCAGCAGTTACCTAGCGGGGGGTGCAGATACGCAGTATTTT
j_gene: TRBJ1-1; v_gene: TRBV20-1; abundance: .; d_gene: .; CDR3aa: CSVRQSFTEAFF; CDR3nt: TGCAGTGTAAGGCAGTCGTTCACTGAAGCTTTCTTT
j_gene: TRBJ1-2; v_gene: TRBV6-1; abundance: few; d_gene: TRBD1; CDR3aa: CASSEKPGQSFGGYTF; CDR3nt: TGTGCCAGCAGTGAAAAACCGGGACAGTCTTTCGGGGGCTACACCTTC
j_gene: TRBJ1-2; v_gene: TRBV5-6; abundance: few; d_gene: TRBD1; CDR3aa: CASSCGFGDREFGDGYTF; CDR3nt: TGTGCCAGCAGCTGTGGTTTTGGGGACAGGGAATTTGGAGATGGCTACACCTTC
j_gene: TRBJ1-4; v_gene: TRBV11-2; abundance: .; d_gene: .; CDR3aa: CASSLAAGVKHEKLFF; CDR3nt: TGTGCCAGCAGCTTAGCTGCCGGGGTAAAACATGAAAAACTGTTTTTT
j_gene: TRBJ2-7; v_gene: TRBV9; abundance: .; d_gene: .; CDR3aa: CASSVGDTTYEQYF; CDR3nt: TGTGCCAGCAGCGTAGGGGACACCACCTACGAGCAGTACTTC
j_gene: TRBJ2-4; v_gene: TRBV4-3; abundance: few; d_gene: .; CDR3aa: CACSQGSGSQGLAKNIQYF; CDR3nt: TGCGCCTGCAGCCAAGGGTCGGGCTCCCAGGGTCTAGCCAAAAACATTCAGTACTTC
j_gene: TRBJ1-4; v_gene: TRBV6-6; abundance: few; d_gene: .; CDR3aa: CASRDTLMGEKLFF; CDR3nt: TGTGCCAGCAGGGACACCCTGATGGGTGAAAAACTGTTTTTT
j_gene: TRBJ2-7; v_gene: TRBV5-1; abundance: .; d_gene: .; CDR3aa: CASTKTPGADEQYF; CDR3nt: TGCGCCAGCACGAAAACGCCGGGGGCTGACGAGCAGTACTTC
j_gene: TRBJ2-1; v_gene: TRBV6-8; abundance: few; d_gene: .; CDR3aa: CASSSPFLPPSYNEQFF; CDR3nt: TGTGCCAGCAGTTCCCCTTTCCTGCCTCCTTCCTACAATGAGCAGTTCTTC
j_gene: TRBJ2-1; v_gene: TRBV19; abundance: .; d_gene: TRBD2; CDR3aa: CASTAQRAGGNEQFF; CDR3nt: TGTGCCAGTACCGCCCAGAGAGCGGGGGGGAATGAGCAGTTCTTC
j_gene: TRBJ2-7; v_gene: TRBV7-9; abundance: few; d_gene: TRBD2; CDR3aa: CASSLSHGEAGGPFYEQYF; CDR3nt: TGTGCCAGCAGCTTATCACACGGGGAAGCGGGGGGGCCATTCTACGAGCAGTACTTC
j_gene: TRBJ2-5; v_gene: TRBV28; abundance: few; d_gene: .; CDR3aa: CASRVGGQETQYF; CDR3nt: TGTGCCAGCAGGGTGGGGGGACAAGAGACCCAGTACTTC
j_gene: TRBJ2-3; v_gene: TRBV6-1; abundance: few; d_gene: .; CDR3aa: CASSEVSGRGDTQYF; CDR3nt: TGTGCCAGCAGTGAAGTCTCGGGGCGAGGGGATACGCAGTATTTT
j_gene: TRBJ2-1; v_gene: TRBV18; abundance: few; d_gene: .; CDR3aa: CASSEILGNEQFF; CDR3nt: TGTGCCAGCTCAGAAATACTAGGCAATGAGCAGTTCTTC
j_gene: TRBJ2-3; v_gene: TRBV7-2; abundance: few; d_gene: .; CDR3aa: CASSFSHLSTDTQYF; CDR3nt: TGTGCCAGCAGCTTTTCCCACCTGAGCACAGATACGCAGTATTTT
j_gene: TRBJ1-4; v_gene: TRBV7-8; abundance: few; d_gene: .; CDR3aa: CASSPRWGTNEKLFF; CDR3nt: TGTGCCAGCAGCCCCCGATGGGGAACTAATGAAAAACTGTTTTTT
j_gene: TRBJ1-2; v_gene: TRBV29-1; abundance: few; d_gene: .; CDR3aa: CSADGYTF; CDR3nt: TGCAGCGCCGATGGCTACACCTTC
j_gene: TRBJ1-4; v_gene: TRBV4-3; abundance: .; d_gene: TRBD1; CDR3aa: CASSHLRDRGKGDEKLFF; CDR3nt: TGCGCCAGCAGCCATCTCCGGGACAGGGGGAAAGGGGATGAAAAACTGTTTTTT
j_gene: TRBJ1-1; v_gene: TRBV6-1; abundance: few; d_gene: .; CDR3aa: CASEDTEAFF; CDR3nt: TGTGCCAGCGAAGACACTGAAGCTTTCTTT
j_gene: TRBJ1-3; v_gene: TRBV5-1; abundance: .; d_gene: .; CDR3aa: CASSLGSAGNTIYF; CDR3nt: TGCGCCAGCAGCTTGGGATCTGCTGGAAACACCATATATTTT
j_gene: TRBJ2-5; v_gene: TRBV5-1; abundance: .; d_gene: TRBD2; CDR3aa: CASSFLGGDRETQYF; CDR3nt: TGCGCCAGCAGCTTCCTCGGGGGGGATCGAGAGACCCAGTACTTC
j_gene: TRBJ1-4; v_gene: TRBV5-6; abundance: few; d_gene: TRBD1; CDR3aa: CASSARQGGFEKLLF; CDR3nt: TGTGCCAGCAGCGCGAGACAGGGGGGCTTTGAAAAACTGCTTTTT
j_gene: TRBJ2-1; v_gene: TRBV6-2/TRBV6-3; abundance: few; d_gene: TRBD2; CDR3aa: CAGSYSPTSGGFYNEQFF; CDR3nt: TGTGCTGGCAGTTACTCTCCGACTAGCGGGGGGTTCTACAATGAGCAGTTCTTC
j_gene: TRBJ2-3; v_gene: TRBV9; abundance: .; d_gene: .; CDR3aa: CASSVAGTTDTQYF; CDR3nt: TGTGCCAGCAGCGTAGCGGGTACCACAGATACGCAGTATTTT
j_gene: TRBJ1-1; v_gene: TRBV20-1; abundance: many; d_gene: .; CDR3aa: CSARGNTEAFF; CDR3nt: TGCAGTGCTAGAGGGAACACTGAAGCTTTCTTT